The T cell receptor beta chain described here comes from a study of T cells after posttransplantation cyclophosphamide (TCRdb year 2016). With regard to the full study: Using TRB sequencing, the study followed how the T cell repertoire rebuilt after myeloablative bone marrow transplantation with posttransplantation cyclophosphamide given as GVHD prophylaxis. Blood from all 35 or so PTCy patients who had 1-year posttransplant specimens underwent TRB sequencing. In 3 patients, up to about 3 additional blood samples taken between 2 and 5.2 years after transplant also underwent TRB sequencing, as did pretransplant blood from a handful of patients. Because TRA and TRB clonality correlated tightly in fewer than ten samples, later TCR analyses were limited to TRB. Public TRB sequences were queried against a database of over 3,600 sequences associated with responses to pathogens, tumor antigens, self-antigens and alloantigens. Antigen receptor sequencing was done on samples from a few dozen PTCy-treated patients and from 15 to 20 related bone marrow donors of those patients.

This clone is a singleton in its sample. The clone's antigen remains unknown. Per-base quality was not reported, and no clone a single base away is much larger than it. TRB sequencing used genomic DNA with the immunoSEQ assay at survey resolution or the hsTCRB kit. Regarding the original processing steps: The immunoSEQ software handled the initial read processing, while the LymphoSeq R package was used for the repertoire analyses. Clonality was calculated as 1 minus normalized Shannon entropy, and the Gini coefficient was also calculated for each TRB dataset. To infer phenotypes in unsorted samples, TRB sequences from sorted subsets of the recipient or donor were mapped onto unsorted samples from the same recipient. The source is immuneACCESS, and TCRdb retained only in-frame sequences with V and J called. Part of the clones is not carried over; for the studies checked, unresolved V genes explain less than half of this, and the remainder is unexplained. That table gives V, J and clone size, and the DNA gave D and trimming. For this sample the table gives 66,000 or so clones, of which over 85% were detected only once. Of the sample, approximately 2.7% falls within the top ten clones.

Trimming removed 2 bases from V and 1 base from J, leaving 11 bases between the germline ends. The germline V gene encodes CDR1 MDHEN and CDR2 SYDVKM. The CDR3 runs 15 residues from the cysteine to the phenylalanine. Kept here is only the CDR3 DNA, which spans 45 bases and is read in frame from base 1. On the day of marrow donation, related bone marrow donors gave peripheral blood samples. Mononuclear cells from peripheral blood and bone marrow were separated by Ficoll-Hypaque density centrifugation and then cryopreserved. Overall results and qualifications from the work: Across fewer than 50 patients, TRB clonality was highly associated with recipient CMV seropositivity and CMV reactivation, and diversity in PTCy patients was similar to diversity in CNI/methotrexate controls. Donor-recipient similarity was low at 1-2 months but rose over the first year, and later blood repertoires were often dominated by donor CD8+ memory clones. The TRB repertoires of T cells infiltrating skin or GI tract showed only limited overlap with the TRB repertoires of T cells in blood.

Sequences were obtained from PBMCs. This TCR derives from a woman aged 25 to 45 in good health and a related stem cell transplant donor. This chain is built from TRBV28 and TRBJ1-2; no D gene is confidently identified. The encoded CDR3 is CASSLLRWGNYGYTF. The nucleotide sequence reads TGTGCCAGCAGTTTACTTCGATGGGGTAACTATGGCTACACCTTC.